These 30 T cell receptor beta chains share one sample of origin, sequenced in a study of T cells in localized non-small cell lung cancer. Assay: immunoSEQ multiplex PCR; the TCRdb copy retains only in-frame clones and omits some. The table lists more than 70,000 clones, 80% to 90% of them singletons. The sample here was peripheral blood, taken before any cancer treatment. These TCRs come from a man aged 40 to 75 with stage I lung adenocarcinoma.

This clone was found once. The chain combines TRBV6-6 with TRBJ2-1; D is ambiguous. Germline values: CDR1 MNHNY, CDR2 SVGAGI (reference sequence). The CDR3 length is 12 residues. Trimming took 4 bases from V and 13 from J, leaving 14 bases between them. The CDR3 reads CASSSLQSSQFF. CDR3 nucleotides: TGTGCCAGCAGTTCCCTCCAAAGCAGCCAGTTCTTC.

V gene TRBV18 combines with J gene TRBJ2-5; unclear D gene. Germline V gene lookup returns CDR1 KGHSH and CDR2 LQKENI. This CDR3 has 13 amino acids. V was clipped by 3 bases and J by 4 bases, with 9 bases between them. This CDR3 reads CASSPLLLETQYF. The CDR3 bases are TGTGCCAGCTCACCGTTGCTCCTAGAGACCCAGTACTTC.

The V gene is TRBV19, the J gene TRBJ1-2; D is unclear. The ends were cut back, 7 bases at V and 3 bases at J, with 15 bases in the middle. Germline V gene sequence: CDR1 LNHDA, CDR2 SQIVND (reference sequence). This CDR3 is 14 amino acids long. The CDR3 DNA reads TGTGCCAGTACCTTCCTCGACACCTACTATGGCTACACCTTC. Translated, it gives CASTFLDTYYGYTF.

CDR3 nucleotides: TGTGCCAGCAGCCCAGTCACAGGGGCCTACGAGCAGTACTTC. Amino acid sequence: CASSPVTGAYEQYF. The V call is TRBV7-9, the J call TRBJ2-7; 7 bases align to TRBD1. The germline V gene has CDR1 SEHNR and CDR2 FQNEAQ (reference sequence). With 5 bases clipped from V and 2 bases from J, the junction kept 6 bases outside the gene matches. The CDR3 covers 14 residues. Combining the CDR3 with reference TRBV7-9 and TRBJ2-7 gives the whole variable domain DTGVSQNPRHKITKRGQNVTFRCDPISEHNRLYWYRQTLGQGPEFLTYFQNEAQLEKSRLLSDRFSAERPKGSFSTLEIQRTEQGDSAMYLCASSPVTGAYEQYFGPGTRLTVT.

The genes are TRBV15 and TRBJ2-2; D is undetermined. This CDR3 contains 17 residues. Deletions cut 0 bases from V and 2 bases from J, with 13 bases between. Germline V gives CDR1 LNHNV, CDR2 YYDKDF (reference sequence). CDR3: CATSRDRGLPNTGELFF. Written as DNA, the CDR3 is TGTGCCACCAGCAGAGATAGAGGTCTACCTAACACCGGGGAGCTGTTTTTT.

This clone appeared a few times. The rearrangement links TRBV10-3 to TRBJ1-2; tentatively, D is TRBD1 (5 bases). The V end lost 8 bases, the J end lost 3 bases, and 10 bases lay between the germline ends. The length of the CDR3 is 12 residues. Germline CDR1 ENHRY, CDR2 SYGVKD. The CDR3 spells CAISGTHYGYTF. CDR3 sequence (DNA): TGTGCCATCTCCGGGACGCACTATGGCTACACCTTC.

This clone appeared a single time. The J gene is TRBJ1-3, the V gene TRBV21-1. TRBV21-1 is noted as a pseudogene. The CDR3 runs 17 residues. The CDR3 protein is CASSNNPPCGHGNTIYF. CDR3 DNA: TGTGCCAGCAGCAATAATCCGCCATGCGGGCACGGAAACACCATATATTTT.

The chain recombines TRBV7-2 with TRBJ2-1; 7 positions agree with TRBD1. The CDR3 covers 15 residues. The junction had 8 bases not matched to a gene; V was cut back by 4 bases and J by 5 bases. Germline-derived CDR1 and CDR2 are SGHTA and FQGNSA. The CDR3 here is CASSSDRAINNEQFF. The DNA for the CDR3 is TGTGCCAGCAGCTCAGACAGGGCAATCAACAATGAGCAGTTCTTC.

This sequence joins TRBV27 and TRBJ2-7; 12 nucleotides line up with TRBD1. This CDR3 comprises 15 residues. The germline V gene has CDR1 MNHEY and CDR2 SMNVEV (reference sequence). V shed 6 bases and J 7 bases; nucleotides not matched to a gene: 10. CDR3 region: CASSSGTGGYGEQYF. Here the CDR3 DNA reads TGTGCCAGCAGCTCCGGGACAGGGGGCTATGGAGAGCAGTACTTC.

The chain couples TRBV10-3 to TRBJ2-7; TRBD1 matches 10 bases. J lost 3 bases, V lost 4 bases, and 6 bases had no gene match. This CDR3 contains 15 residues. Germline V CDR1 and CDR2: ENHRY, SYGVKD. The CDR3 region is CAISVAGTGVYEQYF. Written as DNA, the CDR3 is TGTGCCATCAGTGTTGCAGGGACAGGGGTCTACGAGCAGTACTTC.

This chain connects TRBV2 to TRBJ1-5; D uncertain. Trimming took off 6 bases at V and 5 bases at J, with 11 bases between the two ends. The CDR3 covers 13 residues. The germline V gene encodes CDR1 SNHLY and CDR2 FYNNEI. CDR3 in amino acids: CASRRTADQPQHF. The CDR3 DNA follows: TGTGCCAGCAGGAGGACTGCTGATCAGCCCCAGCATTTT.

The J gene is TRBJ1-5, the V gene TRBV4-1; the D is unclear. Germline V gene sequence: CDR1 MGHRA, CDR2 YSYEKL. Trimming cost V 2 bases and J 0 bases, with 11 bases left between them. This CDR3 has 16 amino acids. CDR3 protein: CASSQLGISSNQPQHF. CDR3 coding DNA: TGCGCCAGCAGCCAACTTGGGATCTCTAGCAATCAGCCCCAGCATTTT.

This clone was observed a few times. The gene calls are TRBV7-9 and TRBJ1-6; 11 nucleotides agree with TRBD1. Germline CDR1 reads SEHNR; CDR2 reads FQNEAQ (reference sequence). CDR3 length: 15 amino acids. Unmatched junction bases numbered 4, after V lost 5 bases and J lost 7 bases. The chain's CDR3 is CASSPGTGGNSPLHF. CDR3 DNA: TGTGCCAGCAGCCCCGGGACAGGGGGGAATTCACCCCTCCACTTT.

The genes are TRBV19 and TRBJ1-1, with D possibly TRBD1 on 5 matching bases. V shed 4 bases and J shed 1 base, with 10 bases lying between them. The CDR3 spans 14 residues. Per germline, CDR1 LNHDA and CDR2 SQIVND (reference sequence). CDR3: CASSTRGRNTEAFF. In nucleotides, the CDR3 is TGTGCCAGTAGTACCCGGGGACGGAACACTGAAGCTTTCTTT.

The chain combines TRBV19 with TRBJ1-6, with unresolved D. The germline V gene encodes CDR1 LNHDA and CDR2 SQIVND (reference sequence). The V gene lost 5 bases and the J gene lost 3 bases, with 11 bases spanning the gap. This CDR3 contains 15 residues. CDR3 DNA: TGTGCCAGTAGTGAAACGGGATTCTATAATTCACCCCTCCACTTT. It translates to CASSETGFYNSPLHF.

The chain carries TRBV18 and TRBJ1-3; TRBD1 is a possible D gene (6 bases). Germline V gene sequence: CDR1 KGHSH, CDR2 LQKENI. V dropped 4 bases and J dropped 1 base, with 11 bases sitting between them. The CDR3 contains 15 residues. The CDR3 spells CASSLQGRSGNTIYF. DNA for the CDR3: TGTGCCAGCTCACTACAGGGAAGGTCTGGAAACACCATATATTTT.

The chain combines TRBV19 with TRBJ2-7, with D unclear. The V end lost 0 bases, the J end lost 5 bases, and 11 bases lay between the germline ends. The V gene's germline CDR1 is LNHDA and CDR2 SQIVND (reference sequence). The CDR3 runs 14 residues. The CDR3 protein is CASSIDPEVDEQYF. Here the CDR3 DNA reads TGTGCCAGTAGTATAGATCCTGAGGTCGACGAGCAGTACTTC. The entire variable domain, with the rest obtained from reference TRBV19 and TRBJ2-7, is as follows: DGGITQSPKYLFRKEGQNVTLSCEQNLNHDAMYWYRQDPGQGLRLIYYSQIVNDFQKGDIAEGYSVSREKKESFPLTVTSAQKNPTAFYLCASSIDPEVDEQYFGPGTRLTVT.

This sequence joins TRBV29-1 and TRBJ2-5; D possibly corresponds to TRBD2 (7 bases). There are 13 residues in the CDR3. Germline CDR1 and CDR2: SQVTM and ANQGSEA. The V and J ends lost 6 bases and 5 bases respectively, with 16 bases between them. The CDR3 sequence is CSVREEGGETQYF. The CDR3 DNA reads TGCAGCGTCCGGGAAGAGGGGGGGGAGACCCAGTACTTC.

The J gene is TRBJ2-3, the V gene TRBV7-3; D is undetermined. The V and J ends lost 5 bases and 5 bases respectively, with 14 bases between them. This CDR3 has 14 amino acids. Germline-derived CDR1 and CDR2 are SGHTA and FQGTGA. The CDR3 sequence: CASSPSLGGDTQYF. The CDR3 DNA is TGTGCCAGCAGCCCCAGCCTGGGTGGAGATACGCAGTATTTT.

V is TRBV19 and J is TRBJ2-7, with a weak D call TRBD2 (6 bases). This CDR3 spans 16 amino acids. V lost 4 bases to trimming and J lost 5 bases, with 21 bases between them. Germline loops: CDR1 LNHDA, CDR2 SQIVND (reference sequence). The CDR3 bases are TGTGCCAGTAGTAAAGGAGTGGGGGGATATTGGAACGAGCAGTACTTC. Its translation: CASSKGVGGYWNEQYF.

The rearrangement links TRBV4-1 to TRBJ2-7, with 7 bases identical to TRBD2. Germline V gene lookup returns CDR1 MGHRA and CDR2 YSYEKL. The CDR3 has 15 amino acids. Losses at the gene ends were 1 base for V and 3 bases for J; bases not matched to a gene: 6. CDR3 residues: CASSQGGGSYYEQYF. CDR3 nucleotide sequence: TGCGCCAGCAGCCAAGGGGGGGGGAGCTACTACGAGCAGTACTTC.

This chain joins TRBV5-4 and TRBJ2-3; 7 bases line up with TRBD2. J lost 6 bases, V lost 2 bases, and 6 bases had no gene match. CDR1 is SGHNT and CDR2 is YYREEE in the germline V gene (reference sequence). The CDR3 consists of 14 residues. The CDR3 is CASSFKRDGDTQYF. CDR3 sequence (DNA): TGTGCCAGCAGCTTTAAGCGGGATGGGGATACGCAGTATTTT.

The J gene is TRBJ2-1, the V gene TRBV5-5; D unresolved. Germline V gene data show CDR1 as SGHKS and CDR2 as YYEKEE (reference sequence). The CDR3 totals 15 residues. V was shortened by 4 bases and J by 0 bases, with 11 bases between the two germline ends. The CDR3: CASSQGILSYNEQFF. The DNA for the CDR3 is TGTGCCAGCAGCCAAGGGATCCTCTCCTACAATGAGCAGTTCTTC.

The J gene is TRBJ1-1, the V gene TRBV6-6; TRBD1 might be the D (5 bases). Germline V gene lookup returns CDR1 MNHNY and CDR2 SVGAGI (reference sequence). CDR3 length: 13 amino acids. The V end lost 5 bases, the J end lost 5 bases, and 12 bases lay between the germline ends. The CDR3 here is CASSLGRRTEAFF. CDR3 coding DNA: TGTGCCAGCAGTCTGGGACGGCGGACTGAAGCTTTCTTT.

This chain uses TRBV27 with TRBJ2-7; TRBD1 aligns across 7 bases. The V gene end was trimmed by 0 bases and the J gene end by 12 bases; junction bases not matched to a gene: 11. Germline CDR1 is MNHEY and CDR2 is SMNVEV (reference sequence). This CDR3 is 14 amino acids long. The CDR3 region has the DNA TGTGCCAGCAGTTTATCCCCCTTGGGACAGCCTTTGTACTTC. It is translated as CASSLSPLGQPLYF.

The genes are TRBV11-2 and TRBJ1-4; 7 positions match TRBD1. CDR1 is SGHAT and CDR2 is FQNNGV in the germline V gene. V lost 4 bases and J lost 0; bases outside the gene matches: 2. The CDR3 totals 15 residues. This CDR3 is CASSWGTATNEKLFF. Here the CDR3 DNA reads TGTGCCAGCAGCTGGGGGACAGCAACTAATGAAAAACTGTTTTTT.

This chain links TRBV19 with TRBJ1-5, with 9 bases lining up with TRBD1. There are 16 residues in the CDR3. Germline V gene lookup returns CDR1 LNHDA and CDR2 SQIVND (reference sequence). V lost 5 bases to trimming and J lost 4 bases; unmatched junction nucleotides: 9. CDR3 in amino acids: CASSLRTGEANQPQHF. In DNA form, the CDR3 reads TGTGCCAGTAGTCTCCGGACAGGGGAGGCGAATCAGCCCCAGCATTTT. The entire variable domain, with the rest obtained from reference TRBV19 and TRBJ1-5, is as follows: DGGITQSPKYLFRKEGQNVTLSCEQNLNHDAMYWYRQDPGQGLRLIYYSQIVNDFQKGDIAEGYSVSREKKESFPLTVTSAQKNPTAFYLCASSLRTGEANQPQHFGDGTRLSIL.

The chain links TRBV10-2 to TRBJ1-1; no clear D gene. V was trimmed by 1 base and J by 4 bases, leaving 10 bases between them. There are 14 residues in the CDR3. CDR1 is WSHSY and CDR2 is SAAADI in the germline V gene. The CDR3 here is CASSEFTGGTEAFF. For the CDR3, the DNA is TGCGCCAGCAGTGAGTTTACGGGTGGCACTGAAGCTTTCTTT.

The gene calls are TRBV7-9 and TRBJ1-2; D gene unclear. Germline CDR1 SEHNR, CDR2 FQNEAQ (reference sequence). CDR3 size: 12 residues. Between the trimmed V and J ends, which lost 5 bases and 13 bases, there was a span of 17 bases. The CDR3: CASSRGGSPSTF. Written as DNA, the CDR3 is TGTGCCAGCAGCCGGGGAGGGTCACCTTCCACCTTC.

The V call is TRBV5-1, the J call TRBJ1-1; 9 bases align to TRBD1. The CDR3 covers 15 residues. Germline V gene sequence: CDR1 SGHRS, CDR2 YFSETQ. V lost 4 bases to trimming and J lost 6 bases; unmatched junction nucleotides: 10. CDR3 sequence reads: CASSLDRGEVSEAFF. The CDR3 coding sequence is TGCGCCAGCAGCCTGGACAGGGGTGAGGTATCTGAAGCTTTCTTT.